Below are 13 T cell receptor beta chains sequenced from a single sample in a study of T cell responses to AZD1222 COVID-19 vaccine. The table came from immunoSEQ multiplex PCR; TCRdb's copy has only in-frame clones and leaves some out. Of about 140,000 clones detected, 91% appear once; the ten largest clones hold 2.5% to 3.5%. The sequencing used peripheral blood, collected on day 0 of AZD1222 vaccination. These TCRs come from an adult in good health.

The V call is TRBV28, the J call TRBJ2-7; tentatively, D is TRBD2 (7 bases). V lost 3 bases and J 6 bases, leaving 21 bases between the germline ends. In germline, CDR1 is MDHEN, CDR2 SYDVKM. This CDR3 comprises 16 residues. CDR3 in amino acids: CASSLYRKQGRVEQYF. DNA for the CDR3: TGTGCCAGCAGTTTGTATCGGAAGCAGGGGAGGGTCGAGCAGTACTTC. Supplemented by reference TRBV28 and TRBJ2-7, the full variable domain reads DVKVTQSSRYLVKRTGEKVFLECVQDMDHENMFWYRQDPGLGLRLIYFSYDVKMKEKGDIPEGYSVSREKKERFSLILESASTNQTSMYLCASSLYRKQGRVEQYFGPGTRLTVT.

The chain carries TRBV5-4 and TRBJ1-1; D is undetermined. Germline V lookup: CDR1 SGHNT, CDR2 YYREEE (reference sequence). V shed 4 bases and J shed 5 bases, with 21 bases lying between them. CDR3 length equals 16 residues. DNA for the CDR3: TGTGCCAGCAGCATCAGATGGGCAGTTCCTTATACTGAAGCTTTCTTT. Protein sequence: CASSIRWAVPYTEAFF.

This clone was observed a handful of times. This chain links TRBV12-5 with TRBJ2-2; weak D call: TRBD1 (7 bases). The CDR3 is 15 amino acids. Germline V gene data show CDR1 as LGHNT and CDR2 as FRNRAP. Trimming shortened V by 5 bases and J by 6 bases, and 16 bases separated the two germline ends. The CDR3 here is CASGGGTAKPGELFF. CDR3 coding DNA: TGTGCTAGTGGTGGGGGGACAGCGAAACCCGGGGAGCTGTTTTTT.

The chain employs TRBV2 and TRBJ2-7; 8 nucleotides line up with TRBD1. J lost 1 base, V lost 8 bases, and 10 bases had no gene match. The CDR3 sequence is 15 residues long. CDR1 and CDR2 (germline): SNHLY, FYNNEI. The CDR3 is CASGGDRGLSYEQYF. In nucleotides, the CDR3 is TGTGCCAGCGGAGGCGACAGGGGATTATCCTACGAGCAGTACTTC.

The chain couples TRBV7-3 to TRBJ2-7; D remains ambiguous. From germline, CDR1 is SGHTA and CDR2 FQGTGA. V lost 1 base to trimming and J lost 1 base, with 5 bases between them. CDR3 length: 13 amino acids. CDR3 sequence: CASSLRASYEQYF. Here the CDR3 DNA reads TGTGCCAGCAGCTTAAGAGCTTCCTACGAGCAGTACTTC.

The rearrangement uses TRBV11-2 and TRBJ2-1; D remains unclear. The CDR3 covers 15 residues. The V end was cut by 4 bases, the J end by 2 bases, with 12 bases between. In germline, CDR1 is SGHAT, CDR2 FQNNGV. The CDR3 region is CASSSVQTTYNEQFF. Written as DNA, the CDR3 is TGTGCCAGCAGCTCCGTCCAGACCACCTACAATGAGCAGTTCTTC.

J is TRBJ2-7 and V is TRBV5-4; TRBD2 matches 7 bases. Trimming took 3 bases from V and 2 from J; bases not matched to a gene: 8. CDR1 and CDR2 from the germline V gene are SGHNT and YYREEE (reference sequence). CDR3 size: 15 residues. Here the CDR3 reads CASSWGGKSAYEQYF. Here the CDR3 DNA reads TGTGCCAGCAGCTGGGGAGGGAAATCCGCCTACGAGCAGTACTTC.

CDR3: CASSSNGGPETQYF. In DNA form, the CDR3 reads TGTGCCAGCAGCTCGAATGGGGGCCCAGAGACCCAGTACTTC. The gene calls are TRBV11-1 and TRBJ2-5; TRBD1 is a possible D gene (6 bases). V dropped 4 bases and J dropped 4 bases, with 13 bases sitting between them. Germline CDR1 SGHAT, CDR2 FQDESV (reference sequence). This CDR3 has 14 residues.

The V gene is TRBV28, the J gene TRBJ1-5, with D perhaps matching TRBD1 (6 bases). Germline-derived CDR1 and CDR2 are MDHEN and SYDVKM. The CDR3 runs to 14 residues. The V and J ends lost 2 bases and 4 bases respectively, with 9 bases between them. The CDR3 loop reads CASSLGQGNQPQHF. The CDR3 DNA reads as TGTGCCAGCAGTTTAGGTCAGGGGAATCAGCCCCAGCATTTT.

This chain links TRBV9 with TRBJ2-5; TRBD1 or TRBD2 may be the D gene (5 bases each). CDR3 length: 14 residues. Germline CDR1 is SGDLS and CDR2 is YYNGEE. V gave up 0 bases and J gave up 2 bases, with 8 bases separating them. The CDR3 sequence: CASSVAGLQETQYF. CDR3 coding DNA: TGTGCCAGCAGCGTAGCGGGGCTGCAAGAGACCCAGTACTTC.

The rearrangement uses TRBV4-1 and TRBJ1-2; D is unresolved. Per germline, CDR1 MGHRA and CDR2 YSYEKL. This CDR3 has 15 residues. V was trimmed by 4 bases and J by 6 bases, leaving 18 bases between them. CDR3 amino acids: CASSPGKGWIDGYTF. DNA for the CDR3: TGCGCCAGCAGCCCGGGCAAGGGATGGATCGATGGCTACACCTTC.

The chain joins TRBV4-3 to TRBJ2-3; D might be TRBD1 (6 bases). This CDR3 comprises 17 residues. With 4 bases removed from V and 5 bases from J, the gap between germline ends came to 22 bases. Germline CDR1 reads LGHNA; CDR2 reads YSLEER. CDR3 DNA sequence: TGCGCCAGCAGCCCCCACCCGGCAGGGGCTGGGGGAGATACGCAGTATTTT. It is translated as CASSPHPAGAGGDTQYF.

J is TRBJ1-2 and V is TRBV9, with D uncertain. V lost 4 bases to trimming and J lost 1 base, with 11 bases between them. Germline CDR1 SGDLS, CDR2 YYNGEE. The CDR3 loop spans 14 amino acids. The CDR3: CASSPRRVNYGYTF. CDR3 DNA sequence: TGTGCCAGCAGCCCCCGTCGGGTTAACTATGGCTACACCTTC. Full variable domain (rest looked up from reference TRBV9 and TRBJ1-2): DSGVTQTPKHLITATGQRVTLRCSPRSGDLSVYWYQQSLDQGLQFLIQYYNGEERAKGNILERFSAQQFPDLHSELNLSSLELGDSALYFCASSPRRVNYGYTFGSGTRLTVV.